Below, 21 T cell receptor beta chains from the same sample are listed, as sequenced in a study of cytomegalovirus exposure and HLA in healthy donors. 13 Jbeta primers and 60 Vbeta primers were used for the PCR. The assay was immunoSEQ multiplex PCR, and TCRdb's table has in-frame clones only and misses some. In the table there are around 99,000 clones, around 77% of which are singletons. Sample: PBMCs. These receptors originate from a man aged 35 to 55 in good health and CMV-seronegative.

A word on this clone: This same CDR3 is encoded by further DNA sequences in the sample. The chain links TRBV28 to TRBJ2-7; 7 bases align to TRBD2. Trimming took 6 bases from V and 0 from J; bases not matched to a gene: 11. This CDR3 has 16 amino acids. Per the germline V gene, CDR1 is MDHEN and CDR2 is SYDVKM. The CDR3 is CASRLGGTSSSYEQYF. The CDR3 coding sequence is TGTGCCAGCAGGTTGGGGGGGACTTCGAGCTCCTACGAGCAGTACTTC.

In DNA form, the CDR3 reads TGTGCCAGTAGTTACAGGGGAAATCAGCCCCAGCATTTT. It specifies CASSYRGNQPQHF. The J gene is TRBJ1-5, the V gene TRBV19, with TRBD1 matching over 7 bases. J was trimmed by 4 bases and V by 5 bases; bases with no gene match: 2. Germline CDR1 is LNHDA and CDR2 is SQIVND (reference sequence). The CDR3 is 13 amino acids. Supplemented by reference TRBV19 and TRBJ1-5, the full variable domain reads DGGITQSPKYLFRKEGQNVTLSCEQNLNHDAMYWYRQDPGQGLRLIYYSQIVNDFQKGDIAEGYSVSREKKESFPLTVTSAQKNPTAFYLCASSYRGNQPQHFGDGTRLSIL.

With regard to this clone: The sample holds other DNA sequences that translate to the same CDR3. CDR3 protein: CASSIGSGQETQYF. CDR3 sequence (DNA): TGTGCCAGTAGTATAGGGAGCGGCCAAGAGACCCAGTACTTC. V gene TRBV19 combines with J gene TRBJ2-5; TRBD2 might be the D (5 bases). Trimming removed 1 base at V and 1 base at J, with 7 bases between. The CDR3 sequence is 14 residues long. The germline gives CDR1 LNHDA, CDR2 SQIVND (reference sequence).

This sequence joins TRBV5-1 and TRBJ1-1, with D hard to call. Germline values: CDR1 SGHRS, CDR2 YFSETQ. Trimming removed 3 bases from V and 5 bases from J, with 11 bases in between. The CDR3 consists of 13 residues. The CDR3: CASSSFQRTEAFF. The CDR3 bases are TGCGCCAGCAGCTCCTTCCAGAGGACTGAAGCTTTCTTT. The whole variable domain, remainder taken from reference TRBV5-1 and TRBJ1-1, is KAGVTQTPRYLIKTRGQQVTLSCSPISGHRSVSWYQQTPGQGLQFLFEYFSETQRNKGNFPGRFSGRQFSNSRSEMNVSTLELGDSALYLCASSSFQRTEAFFGQGTRLTVV.

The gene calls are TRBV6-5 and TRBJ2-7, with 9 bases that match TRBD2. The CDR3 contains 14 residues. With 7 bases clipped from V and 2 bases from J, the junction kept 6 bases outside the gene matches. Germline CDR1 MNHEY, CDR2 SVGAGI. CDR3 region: CASKAGGAPYEQYF. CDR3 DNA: TGTGCCAGCAAAGCGGGGGGTGCCCCCTACGAGCAGTACTTC.

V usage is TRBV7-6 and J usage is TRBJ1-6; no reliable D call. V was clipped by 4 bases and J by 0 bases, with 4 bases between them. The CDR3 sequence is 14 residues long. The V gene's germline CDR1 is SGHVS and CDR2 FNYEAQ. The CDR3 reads CASSSGSYNSPLHF. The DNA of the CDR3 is TGTGCCAGCAGCTCAGGCTCCTATAATTCACCCCTCCACTTT.

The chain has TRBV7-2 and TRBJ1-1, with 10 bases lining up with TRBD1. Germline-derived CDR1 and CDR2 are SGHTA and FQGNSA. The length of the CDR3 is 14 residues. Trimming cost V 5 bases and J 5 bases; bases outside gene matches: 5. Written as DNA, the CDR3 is TGTGCCAGCAGCCCCTGGACAGGGGGGACTGAAGCTTTCTTT. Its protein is CASSPWTGGTEAFF.

The CDR3 DNA reads TGCGCCAGCAGCCACCCCACTAGCGGGAGGTCCAATGAGCAGTTCTTC. It codes for CASSHPTSGRSNEQFF. The J gene is TRBJ2-1, the V gene TRBV4-1; TRBD2 matches 12 bases. V trimming: 3 bases; J trimming: 6 bases; junction bases outside the gene matches: 6. This CDR3 spans 16 amino acids. Germline CDR1 reads MGHRA; CDR2 reads YSYEKL.

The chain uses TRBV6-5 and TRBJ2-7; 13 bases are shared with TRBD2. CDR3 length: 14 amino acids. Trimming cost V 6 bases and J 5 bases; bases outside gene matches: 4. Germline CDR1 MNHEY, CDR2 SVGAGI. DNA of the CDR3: TGTGCCAGCAGCCGGACTAGCGGGAGCAACGAGCAGTACTTC. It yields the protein CASSRTSGSNEQYF.

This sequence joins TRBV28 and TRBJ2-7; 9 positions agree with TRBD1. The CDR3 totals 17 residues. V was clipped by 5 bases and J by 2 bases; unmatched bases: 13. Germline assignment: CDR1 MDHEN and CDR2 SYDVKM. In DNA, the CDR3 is TGTGCCAGCAGTCTGGGGACAGGGCAAAACTCCCCCTACGAGCAGTACTTC. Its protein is CASSLGTGQNSPYEQYF.

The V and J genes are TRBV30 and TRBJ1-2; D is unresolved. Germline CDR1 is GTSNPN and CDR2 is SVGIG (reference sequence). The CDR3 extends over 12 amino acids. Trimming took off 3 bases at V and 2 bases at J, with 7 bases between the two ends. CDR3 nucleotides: TGTGCCTGGAGAAAAGAGAACTATGGCTACACCTTC. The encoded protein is CAWRKENYGYTF.

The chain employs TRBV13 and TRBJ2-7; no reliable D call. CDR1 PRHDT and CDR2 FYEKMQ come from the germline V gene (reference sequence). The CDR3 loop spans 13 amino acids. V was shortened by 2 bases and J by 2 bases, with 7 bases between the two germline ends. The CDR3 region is CASSLKTAYEQYF. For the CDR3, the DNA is TGTGCCAGCAGCTTAAAAACTGCCTACGAGCAGTACTTC.

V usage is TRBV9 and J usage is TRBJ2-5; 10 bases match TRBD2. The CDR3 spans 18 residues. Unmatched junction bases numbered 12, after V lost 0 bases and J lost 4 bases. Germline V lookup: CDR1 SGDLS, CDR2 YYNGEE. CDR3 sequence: CASSVEERGGSGGETQYF. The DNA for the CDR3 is TGTGCCAGCAGCGTAGAGGAGCGGGGGGGCAGTGGTGGAGAGACCCAGTACTTC.

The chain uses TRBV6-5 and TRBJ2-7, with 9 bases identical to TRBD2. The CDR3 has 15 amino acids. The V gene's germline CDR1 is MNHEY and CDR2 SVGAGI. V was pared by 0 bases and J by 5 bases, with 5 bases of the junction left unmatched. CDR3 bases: TGTGCCAGCAGTTACTCGGGCGGGAGGGATAACGAGCAGTACTTC. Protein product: CASSYSGGRDNEQYF.

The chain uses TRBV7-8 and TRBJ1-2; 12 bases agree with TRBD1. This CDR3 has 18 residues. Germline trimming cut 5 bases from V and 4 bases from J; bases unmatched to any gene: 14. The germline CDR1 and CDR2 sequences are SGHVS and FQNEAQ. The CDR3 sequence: CASSRTPGTGGLSYGYTF. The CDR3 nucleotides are TGTGCCAGCAGCCGCACCCCCGGGACAGGGGGCTTAAGCTATGGCTACACCTTC.

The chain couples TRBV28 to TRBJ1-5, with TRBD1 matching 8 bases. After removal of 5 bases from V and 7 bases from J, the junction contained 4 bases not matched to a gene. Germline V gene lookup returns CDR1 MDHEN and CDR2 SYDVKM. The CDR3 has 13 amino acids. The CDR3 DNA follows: TGTGCCAGCAGTGCAGGGGGCGTACAGCCCCAGCATTTT. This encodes CASSAGGVQPQHF.

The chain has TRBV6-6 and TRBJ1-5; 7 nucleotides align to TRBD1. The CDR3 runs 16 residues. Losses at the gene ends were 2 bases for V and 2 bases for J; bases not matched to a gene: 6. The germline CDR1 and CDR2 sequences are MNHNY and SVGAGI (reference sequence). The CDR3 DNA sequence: TGTGCCAGCAGTTACCAAATTGGACAGGGCAATCAGCCCCAGCATTTT. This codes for CASSYQIGQGNQPQHF.

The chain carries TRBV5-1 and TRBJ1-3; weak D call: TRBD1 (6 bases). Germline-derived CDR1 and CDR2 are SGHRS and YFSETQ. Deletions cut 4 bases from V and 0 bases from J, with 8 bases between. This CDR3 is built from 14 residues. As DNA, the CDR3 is TGCGCCAGCAGCCTAGGGGGCTCTGGAAACACCATATATTTT. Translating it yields CASSLGGSGNTIYF.

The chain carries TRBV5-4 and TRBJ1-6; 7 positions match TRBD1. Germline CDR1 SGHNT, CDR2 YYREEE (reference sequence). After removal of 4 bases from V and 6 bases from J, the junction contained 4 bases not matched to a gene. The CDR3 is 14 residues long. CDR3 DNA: TGTGCCAGCAGCCCAGGGGGTCCTAATTCACCCCTCCACTTT. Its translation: CASSPGGPNSPLHF.

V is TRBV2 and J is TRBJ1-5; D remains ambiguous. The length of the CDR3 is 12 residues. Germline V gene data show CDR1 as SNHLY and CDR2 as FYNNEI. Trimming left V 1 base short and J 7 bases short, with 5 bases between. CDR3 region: CASSEGGQPQHF. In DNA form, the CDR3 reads TGTGCCAGCAGTGAAGGAGGCCAGCCCCAGCATTTT.

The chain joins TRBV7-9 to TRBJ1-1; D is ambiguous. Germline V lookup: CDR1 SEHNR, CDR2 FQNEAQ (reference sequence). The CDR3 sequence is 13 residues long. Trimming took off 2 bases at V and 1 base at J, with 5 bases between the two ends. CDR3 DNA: TGTGCCAGCAGCTTAACAGCGAACACTGAAGCTTTCTTT. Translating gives CASSLTANTEAFF.